The rows below give T cell receptor beta chains drawn from one sample of a study of T cells in localized non-small cell lung cancer. Assay used: immunoSEQ multiplex PCR; TCRdb lists only in-frame clones, some missing. The table records about 24,000 clones, roughly 88% of them present only once. Sample: PBMCs, taken before any cancer treatment. The receptors were gathered from a man aged 35-69 years with stage II lung adenocarcinoma. The CDR3 runs from the conserved cysteine through the conserved F or W. Each record gives: J gene, clone size, D gene, V gene, CDR3 DNA, CDR3 protein. The D gene is left open where the match is weak. Rows give clone size only sometimes, using once, few, many, or a class for an expanded clone.

J gene: TRBJ2-7
clone size: -
D gene: TRBD2
V gene: TRBV7-3
CDR3 DNA: TGTGCCAGCAGCTTGGGCGGAGCTAGCGGGGTATACGAGCAGTACTTC
CDR3 protein: CASSLGGASGVYEQYF

J gene: TRBJ1-2
clone size: -
D gene: -
V gene: TRBV23-1
CDR3 DNA: TGCGCCAGCAGCCGAGGACCGGGGTATGGCTACACCTTC
CDR3 protein: CASSRGPGYGYTF

J gene: TRBJ1-1
clone size: -
D gene: -
V gene: TRBV6-5
CDR3 DNA: TGTGCCAGCAGGGGCACTGAAGCTTTCTTT
CDR3 protein: CASRGTEAFF

J gene: TRBJ2-2
clone size: once
D gene: -
V gene: TRBV29-1
CDR3 DNA: TGCAGCGTTGAAGGGTCCAACACCGGGGAGCTGTTTTTT
CDR3 protein: CSVEGSNTGELFF

J gene: TRBJ2-1
clone size: -
D gene: TRBD2
V gene: TRBV7-9
CDR3 DNA: TGTGCCAGCAGCGGACTAGCGGGACTTCGCCCCGACAATCAGCAGTTCTTC
CDR3 protein: CASSGLAGLRPDNQQFF

J gene: TRBJ2-2
clone size: -
D gene: TRBD2
V gene: TRBV4-1
CDR3 DNA: TGCGCCAGCAGCCCCATACTGGGGGGGGCCGGGGAGCTGTTTTTT
CDR3 protein: CASSPILGGAGELFF

J gene: TRBJ1-5
clone size: -
D gene: -
V gene: TRBV7-2
CDR3 DNA: TGTGCCAGCAGCTCCTACCCCGGACAACCCCAGCATTTT
CDR3 protein: CASSSYPGQPQHF

J gene: TRBJ2-1
clone size: -
D gene: TRBD1
V gene: TRBV7-7
CDR3 DNA: TGTGCCAGCAGCTTAGGGATCACAGGGGGTAGCAATGAGCAGTTCTTC
CDR3 protein: CASSLGITGGSNEQFF

J gene: TRBJ2-5
clone size: -
D gene: TRBD2
V gene: TRBV7-2
CDR3 DNA: TGTGCCAGCAGCACTAGCGGGGGGGTGACCCAGTACTTC
CDR3 protein: CASSTSGGVTQYF

J gene: TRBJ2-7
clone size: -
D gene: -
V gene: TRBV19
CDR3 DNA: TGTGCCAGTAGTAGCACCGGGCCACGGACGAGCGAGCAGTACTTC
CDR3 protein: CASSSTGPRTSEQYF

J gene: TRBJ2-7
clone size: -
D gene: -
V gene: TRBV6-5
CDR3 DNA: TGTGCCAGCAGTGTAACAGGGCATTACGAGCAGTACTTC
CDR3 protein: CASSVTGHYEQYF

J gene: TRBJ1-4
clone size: -
D gene: TRBD1
V gene: TRBV5-4
CDR3 DNA: TGTGCCAGCAGCTTGCCGGGGACAGCTGAAAAACTGTTTTTT
CDR3 protein: CASSLPGTAEKLFF

J gene: TRBJ2-5
clone size: -
D gene: -
V gene: TRBV2
CDR3 DNA: TGTGCCAGCAGGGGCGGGGAGACCCAGTACTTC
CDR3 protein: CASRGGETQYF

J gene: TRBJ2-1
clone size: -
D gene: TRBD2
V gene: TRBV10-3
CDR3 DNA: TGTGCCATCAGTGAGTCCACCATAGCGGGAGTTGGGGACAATGAGCAGTTCTTC
CDR3 protein: CAISESTIAGVGDNEQFF

J gene: TRBJ2-2
clone size: once
D gene: TRBD1
V gene: TRBV6-5
CDR3 DNA: TGTGCCAGCAGGAGAGCAGGGGGCACCGGGGAGCTGTTTTTT
CDR3 protein: CASRRAGGTGELFF

J gene: TRBJ2-7
clone size: -
D gene: TRBD1
V gene: TRBV5-5
CDR3 DNA: TGTGCCAGCAGCCGAACGACAGGGGGTATCTACGAGCAGTACTTC
CDR3 protein: CASSRTTGGIYEQYF

J gene: TRBJ1-2
clone size: -
D gene: -
V gene: TRBV5-6
CDR3 DNA: TGTGCCAGCAGCTTGAGAGTCAGGGGATTACCTTACTATGGCTACACCTTC
CDR3 protein: CASSLRVRGLPYYGYTF

J gene: TRBJ2-3
clone size: once
D gene: TRBD2
V gene: TRBV7-2
CDR3 DNA: TGTGCCAGCAGCTCGGGGACTAGCGCAGATACGCAGTATTTT
CDR3 protein: CASSSGTSADTQYF

J gene: TRBJ2-3
clone size: few
D gene: TRBD2
V gene: TRBV9
CDR3 DNA: TGTGCCAGCAGCGAAGGGACTAGCGGGGGATCTAGCACAGATACGCAGTATTTT
CDR3 protein: CASSEGTSGGSSTDTQYF

J gene: TRBJ2-3
clone size: -
D gene: -
V gene: TRBV21-1
CDR3 DNA: TGTGCCAGCAGCAAGGGACTAGCGCACACAGATACGCAGTATTTT
CDR3 protein: CASSKGLAHTDTQYF

J gene: TRBJ2-2
clone size: -
D gene: TRBD2
V gene: TRBV30
CDR3 DNA: TGTGCCTGGGCCGCGGGGGGACTAGCGTCGAACACCGGGGAGCTGTTTTTT
CDR3 protein: CAWAAGGLASNTGELFF

J gene: TRBJ2-1
clone size: -
D gene: -
V gene: TRBV27
CDR3 DNA: TGTGCCAGCAGTCCCCTCGGCGGGCTCTCCTACAATGAGCAGTTCTTC
CDR3 protein: CASSPLGGLSYNEQFF

J gene: TRBJ1-4
clone size: once
D gene: TRBD1
V gene: TRBV29-1
CDR3 DNA: TGCAGCGTTGGGGGCGGGACAGGGGCAACTAATGAAAAACTGTTTTTT
CDR3 protein: CSVGGGTGATNEKLFF

J gene: TRBJ2-4
clone size: -
D gene: TRBD1
V gene: TRBV18
CDR3 DNA: TGTGCCAGCTCAGGGGCCGGATCACAGGGGAGCAAAAACATTCAGTACTTC
CDR3 protein: CASSGAGSQGSKNIQYF

J gene: TRBJ2-5
clone size: few
D gene: -
V gene: TRBV6-5
CDR3 DNA: TGTGCCAGCAGTTACTTTGCAGCAGGGGTGGAAGAGACCCAGTACTTC
CDR3 protein: CASSYFAAGVEETQYF

J gene: TRBJ2-4
clone size: -
D gene: -
V gene: TRBV11-2
CDR3 DNA: TGTGCCAGCAGCTTACTACAGGGAGTTGGAGACATTCAGTACTTC
CDR3 protein: CASSLLQGVGDIQYF

J gene: TRBJ1-2
clone size: -
D gene: -
V gene: TRBV28
CDR3 DNA: TGTGCCAGTGCGGGGGGGCCTAACTATGGCTACACCTTC
CDR3 protein: CASAGGPNYGYTF

J gene: TRBJ1-3
clone size: -
D gene: -
V gene: TRBV11-1
CDR3 DNA: TGTGCCAGCAGCTTAAATCCGTCCGACACCATATATTTT
CDR3 protein: CASSLNPSDTIYF

J gene: TRBJ2-1
clone size: -
D gene: TRBD2
V gene: TRBV29-1
CDR3 DNA: TGCAGCGCCCCTTCCGGGACTAGCGGTTCTGAGCAGTTCTTC
CDR3 protein: CSAPSGTSGSEQFF

J gene: TRBJ1-3
clone size: -
D gene: -
V gene: TRBV6-5
CDR3 DNA: TGTGCCAGCACCGGGGGACAAGTGACTGGAAACACCATATATTTT
CDR3 protein: CASTGGQVTGNTIYF

J gene: TRBJ1-1
clone size: -
D gene: -
V gene: TRBV20-1
CDR3 DNA: TGCAGTGTTGCAGCGAACACTGAAGCTTTCTTT
CDR3 protein: CSVAANTEAFF